These 9 T cell receptor beta chains share one sample of origin, sequenced in a study of T-cell reconstitution after alpha-beta-depleted transplantation in children. Unique molecular identifiers were incorporated when the TCRbeta library was constructed. Via MiXCR, TCRdb re-called the PCR reads, giving one row per CDR3 protein. The sample yields approximately 420,000 distinct CDR3 sequences, about 11% seen once. The sample consisted of PBMCs from the stem cell graft donor, taken from the stem cell graft. All receptors derive from a human donor who donated a stem cell graft to a child with acute myeloid leukemia.

This clonotype was counted a few times. The chain links TRBV7-8 to TRBJ2-2, with a possible D match to TRBD1 (5 bases). Trimming stripped 5 bases from V and 3 bases from J, with 25 bases between. CDR3 length: 19 amino acids. The germline V gene has CDR1 SGHVS and CDR2 FQNEAQ. The CDR3 is CASSPRFGRIGDYTGELFF. The CDR3 DNA sequence: TGTGCCAGCAGCCCGAGGTTTGGCCGCATAGGGGATTACACCGGGGAGCTGTTTTTT.

This clonotype was counted at least ten times. The chain joins TRBV4-2 to TRBJ2-2; tentatively, D is TRBD1 or TRBD2 (5 bases each). V lost 0 bases and J 4 bases, leaving 9 bases between the germline ends. CDR1 and CDR2 (germline): LGHNA, YNFKEQ. The CDR3 has 15 residues. The CDR3 bases are TGTGCCAGCAGCCAAGAGTTGGGGACCACCGGGGAGCTGTTTTTT. This encodes CASSQELGTTGELFF.

This clonotype was seen more than once but under ten times. The V call is TRBV21-1, the J call TRBJ2-7; the table assigns TRBD1, which was not confirmed against the DNA. TRBV21-1 is noted as a pseudogene. This CDR3 has 16 residues. This CDR3 is CASSKGPSGATYEQYF. In nucleotides, the CDR3 is TGTGCCAGCAGCAAAGGGCCGAGCGGGGCGACCTACGAGCAGTACTTC.

Many counts were recorded for this clonotype. This sequence joins TRBV20-1 and TRBJ2-7; 12 nucleotides agree with TRBD2. The ends lost 5 bases at V and 2 bases at J; junction bases unmatched: 1. Germline values: CDR1 DFQATT, CDR2 SNEGSKA (reference sequence). The CDR3 has 13 residues. CDR3 coding DNA: TGCAGTGCTCCTAGCGGGAGGGCCTACGAGCAGTACTTC. Its protein product is CSAPSGRAYEQYF.

This clonotype was counted a few times. The chain is built from TRBV29-1 and TRBJ2-1; TRBD2 agrees at 8 bases. With 7 bases clipped from V and 6 bases from J, the junction kept 8 bases outside the gene matches. The CDR3 loop spans 13 amino acids. Germline V gives CDR1 SQVTM, CDR2 ANQGSEA. CDR3 sequence (DNA): TGCAGCGGGGAGGGACTAGTTGTCAATGAGCAGTTCTTC. As protein: CSGEGLVVNEQFF.

In its sample, this clonotype was seen a few times. This sequence joins TRBV12-3 or TRBV12-4 and TRBJ2-4; D gene uncertain. V was clipped by 6 bases and J by 4 bases, with 10 bases between them. The CDR3 extends over 13 amino acids. The DNA of the CDR3 is TGTGCCAGCAGCACACGTTTAAAAAACATTCAGTACTTC. This codes for CASSTRLKNIQYF.

This clonotype was counted between two and nine times. The V and J genes are TRBV7-3 and TRBJ2-2; 9 bases map to TRBD1. The CDR3 consists of 16 residues. Trimming removed 3 bases from V and 0 bases from J; junction bases left unmatched: 2. The germline gives CDR1 SGHTA, CDR2 FQGTGA. CDR3 DNA: TGTGCCAGCAGCTTCCGACAGGGGGCGAACACCGGGGAGCTGTTTTTT. Encoded protein: CASSFRQGANTGELFF.

V gene TRBV30 combines with J gene TRBJ1-6; 9 bases map to TRBD1. There are 16 residues in the CDR3. The germline gives CDR1 GTSNPN, CDR2 SVGIG (reference sequence). Trimming at V came to 2 bases and at J to 7 bases, leaving 9 bases not matched to a gene. In nucleotides, the CDR3 is TGTGCCTGGAGTCCGTCTCCCGGGACAGGGAATTCACCCCTCCACTTT. The encoded protein is CAWSPSPGTGNSPLHF.

The chain employs TRBV7-3 and TRBJ2-1; 8 bases are shared with TRBD2. The CDR3 is 18 residues long. CDR1 is SGHTA and CDR2 is FQGTGA in the germline V gene. J lost 0 bases, V lost 1 base, and 8 bases had no gene match. CDR3 bases: TGTGCCAGCAGCTTAATGGGTCTTGGGACTAGCTCCTACAATGAGCAGTTCTTC. Amino acid sequence: CASSLMGLGTSSYNEQFF.